These T cell receptor beta chains were read from a single sample in a study of early stage breast cancer tumors. The repertoire was sequenced with immunoSEQ multiplex PCR; TCRdb's copy has only in-frame clones and lacks some. The table shows about 46,000 clones, with roughly 73% occurring only once. Sequencing was done on a sample of blood. These receptors originate from a person aged 40 to 49 with breast cancer. The CDR3 runs from the conserved cysteine through the conserved F or W. The D gene is left open where the match is weak. For some rows the clone size is stated as once, few or many, or as a class when expanded; others skip it.

j_gene: TRBJ2-1
v_gene: TRBV7-2
abundance: NA
d_gene: TRBD2
CDR3nt: TGTGCCAGCAGCTCGGACAGGCGGACTAGCGGGGGCTCCTACAATGAGCAGTTCTTC
CDR3aa: CASSSDRRTSGGSYNEQFF

j_gene: TRBJ1-5
v_gene: TRBV6-1
abundance: NA
d_gene: TRBD1
CDR3nt: TGTGCCAGCAGGACAGGGGGCCTAGAGCCCCAGCATTTT
CDR3aa: CASRTGGLEPQHF

j_gene: TRBJ2-3
v_gene: TRBV5-6
abundance: NA
d_gene: TRBD2
CDR3nt: TGTGCCAGCAGCTTGGCTCAGACTAGCGGGGGGCTCGATACGCAGTATTTT
CDR3aa: CASSLAQTSGGLDTQYF

j_gene: TRBJ2-3
v_gene: TRBV2
abundance: NA
d_gene: NA
CDR3nt: TGTGCCAGCAAGGTCGCCGGACGGATTAGCACAGATACGCAGTATTTT
CDR3aa: CASKVAGRISTDTQYF

j_gene: TRBJ1-2
v_gene: TRBV7-2
abundance: few
d_gene: NA
CDR3nt: TGTGCCAGCAGCTTAGATCCCTGGGGTCTGGACTATGGCTACACCTTC
CDR3aa: CASSLDPWGLDYGYTF

j_gene: TRBJ2-7
v_gene: TRBV2
abundance: NA
d_gene: TRBD2
CDR3nt: TGTGCCAGCAGTGAGAGACTAGCGGCCTCCTACGAGCAGTACTTC
CDR3aa: CASSERLAASYEQYF

j_gene: TRBJ2-1
v_gene: TRBV6-6
abundance: NA
d_gene: NA
CDR3nt: TGTGCCAGCGGGAGGAGATCGGACAATGAGCAGTTCTTC
CDR3aa: CASGRRSDNEQFF

j_gene: TRBJ1-4
v_gene: TRBV7-2
abundance: NA
d_gene: TRBD1
CDR3nt: TGTGCCAGCAGGCGCGGGACAGGGACCTCCTCGAATGAAAAACTGTTTTTT
CDR3aa: CASRRGTGTSSNEKLFF

j_gene: TRBJ2-3
v_gene: TRBV7-6
abundance: once
d_gene: TRBD2
CDR3nt: TGTGCCAGCAGCCTACTAGCGGGAGAGACAGATACGCAGTATTTT
CDR3aa: CASSLLAGETDTQYF

j_gene: TRBJ1-1
v_gene: TRBV6-6
abundance: NA
d_gene: NA
CDR3nt: TGTGCCAGCAGTTACGATGGGAATACTGAAGCTTTCTTT
CDR3aa: CASSYDGNTEAFF

j_gene: TRBJ1-4
v_gene: TRBV30
abundance: NA
d_gene: NA
CDR3nt: TGTGCCTCCCCAGGAACGACAGAGGGAAAACTGTTTTTT
CDR3aa: CASPGTTEGKLFF

j_gene: TRBJ1-2
v_gene: TRBV5-1
abundance: NA
d_gene: NA
CDR3nt: TGCGCCAGCAGCCCGTTGGAGGGAGGTTATGGCTACACCTTC
CDR3aa: CASSPLEGGYGYTF

j_gene: TRBJ2-1
v_gene: TRBV11-2
abundance: NA
d_gene: TRBD2
CDR3nt: TGTGCCAGCAGCTCTGGACTAGCGTACAATGAGCAGTTCTTC
CDR3aa: CASSSGLAYNEQFF

j_gene: TRBJ1-1
v_gene: TRBV27
abundance: few
d_gene: TRBD1
CDR3nt: TGTGCCAGCAGTTTTCCGCCGGGACAGGGGTCTGAAGCTTTCTTT
CDR3aa: CASSFPPGQGSEAFF

j_gene: TRBJ1-2
v_gene: TRBV19
abundance: NA
d_gene: NA
CDR3nt: TGTGCCAGTTGTGAAAACAGACACTATGGCTACACCTTC
CDR3aa: CASCENRHYGYTF

j_gene: TRBJ2-7
v_gene: TRBV7-9
abundance: NA
d_gene: NA
CDR3nt: TGTGCCAGCAGCCCCTGGACAGCTTCCGAGCAGTACTTC
CDR3aa: CASSPWTASEQYF

j_gene: TRBJ1-3
v_gene: TRBV5-1
abundance: NA
d_gene: TRBD1
CDR3nt: TGCGCCAGCAGCCCACCGGACAGGGCTGGAAACACCATATATTTT
CDR3aa: CASSPPDRAGNTIYF

j_gene: TRBJ2-7
v_gene: TRBV2
abundance: NA
d_gene: TRBD2
CDR3nt: TGTGCCACCAGGGGGACTAGCACCTTCGAGCAGTACTTC
CDR3aa: CATRGTSTFEQYF

j_gene: TRBJ2-1
v_gene: TRBV2
abundance: NA
d_gene: NA
CDR3nt: TGTGCCAGCAGTGAAAACCCGTGGCTAAATAAAAACAATGAGCAGTTCTTC
CDR3aa: CASSENPWLNKNNEQFF

j_gene: TRBJ2-3
v_gene: TRBV5-1
abundance: NA
d_gene: NA
CDR3nt: TGCGCCAGCAGCCCCTGGACTAGCACAGATACGCAGTATTTT
CDR3aa: CASSPWTSTDTQYF

j_gene: TRBJ2-7
v_gene: TRBV2
abundance: NA
d_gene: NA
CDR3nt: TGTGCCAGCAGTATAACTCGATACGAGCAGTACTTC
CDR3aa: CASSITRYEQYF

j_gene: TRBJ2-7
v_gene: TRBV6-5
abundance: NA
d_gene: NA
CDR3nt: TGTGCCAGCAGTTACTCGTGGACAGACATATACGAGCAGTACTTC
CDR3aa: CASSYSWTDIYEQYF

j_gene: TRBJ2-1
v_gene: TRBV7-9
abundance: NA
d_gene: TRBD2
CDR3nt: TGTGCCAGCAGCTCCGGGACTAGCGTATACTACAATGAGCAGTTCTTC
CDR3aa: CASSSGTSVYYNEQFF

j_gene: TRBJ2-7
v_gene: TRBV19
abundance: once
d_gene: NA
CDR3nt: TGTGCCAGTAGTGCCTCCGGGAGCCTCTACGAGCAGTACTTC
CDR3aa: CASSASGSLYEQYF

j_gene: TRBJ1-2
v_gene: TRBV30
abundance: NA
d_gene: TRBD1
CDR3nt: TGTGCCTGGATCGGGACAGGGGGGAACTATGGCTACACCTTC
CDR3aa: CAWIGTGGNYGYTF

j_gene: TRBJ2-7
v_gene: TRBV4-2
abundance: NA
d_gene: TRBD2
CDR3nt: TGTGCCAGCAGCGAAAGGCGGGAGAGGTCCTACGAGCAGTACTTC
CDR3aa: CASSERRERSYEQYF

j_gene: TRBJ1-1
v_gene: TRBV6-5
abundance: NA
d_gene: NA
CDR3nt: TGTGCCAGCAGTTACTCAACGACAGATGGCGCTTTCTTT
CDR3aa: CASSYSTTDGAFF

j_gene: TRBJ2-1
v_gene: TRBV5-1
abundance: NA
d_gene: NA
CDR3nt: TGCGCCAGCAGCTTGGAGTACAATGAGCAGTTCTTC
CDR3aa: CASSLEYNEQFF

j_gene: TRBJ1-1
v_gene: TRBV6-1
abundance: few
d_gene: NA
CDR3nt: TGTGCCAGCAGTGAAAATTTAGGGTTGGCTTTCTTT
CDR3aa: CASSENLGLAFF

j_gene: TRBJ2-7
v_gene: TRBV5-5
abundance: once
d_gene: TRBD1
CDR3nt: TGTGCCAGCAGCTCACAGGGGGGCCCCCTGAGGGAGCAGTACTTC
CDR3aa: CASSSQGGPLREQYF